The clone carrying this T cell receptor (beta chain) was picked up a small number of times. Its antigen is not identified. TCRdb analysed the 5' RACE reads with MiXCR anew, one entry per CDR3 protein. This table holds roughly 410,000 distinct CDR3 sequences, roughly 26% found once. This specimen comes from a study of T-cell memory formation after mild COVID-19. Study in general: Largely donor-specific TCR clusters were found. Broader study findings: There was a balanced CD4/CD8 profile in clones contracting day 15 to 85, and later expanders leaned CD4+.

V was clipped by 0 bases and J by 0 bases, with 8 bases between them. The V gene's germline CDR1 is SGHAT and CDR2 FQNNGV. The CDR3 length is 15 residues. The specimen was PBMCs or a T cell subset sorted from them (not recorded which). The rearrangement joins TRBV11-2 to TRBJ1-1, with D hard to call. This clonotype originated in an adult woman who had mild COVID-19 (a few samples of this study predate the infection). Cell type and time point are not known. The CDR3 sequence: CASSLDGIVNTEAFF. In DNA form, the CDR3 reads TGTGCCAGCAGCTTAGATGGTATCGTGAACACTGAAGCTTTCTTT.